Below are 29 T cell receptor beta chains sequenced from a single sample in a study of control samples from healthy donors and cancer patients (TCRdb year 2020). The library was built by means of the immunoSEQ multiplex PCR assay. The clones in this table, taken by TCRdb from immuneACCESS, are in-frame only. Not every clone is retained; where verified, under half of the shortfall comes from an unresolved V gene, and the cause of the rest is unknown. The sample table shows around 50,000 clones, and roughly nine tenths are seen once. The top ten clonotypes cover 1.6% of the sample. Sequenced input: PBMCs. Receptor source: a man aged 35 to 55 with colorectal cancer.

The chain couples TRBV5-4 to TRBJ2-7, with a weak D call TRBD2 (6 bases). The CDR3 has 11 amino acids. V was pared by 6 bases and J by 9 bases, with 13 bases between. Germline CDR1 is SGHNT and CDR2 is YYREEE (reference sequence). CDR3 amino acids: CASTGGNGQYF. CDR3 in DNA: TGTGCCAGCACCGGGGGTAACGGGCAGTACTTC. The whole variable domain, filled in from reference TRBV5-4 and TRBJ2-7, reads ETGVTQSPTHLIKTRGQQVTLRCSSQSGHNTVSWYQQALGQGPQFIFQYYREEENGRGNFPPRFSGLQFPNYSSELNVNALELDDSALYLCASTGGNGQYFGPGTRLTVT.

This clone was counted a single time. The J gene is TRBJ1-1, the V gene TRBV5-6; no clear D gene. The CDR3 has 13 amino acids. V lost 4 bases and J lost 3, with 10 bases in between. CDR1 and CDR2 from the germline V gene are SGHDT and YYEEEE. The CDR3 sequence: CASSVDTHTEAFF. The CDR3 nucleotides read TGTGCCAGCAGCGTTGACACTCACACTGAAGCTTTCTTT.

The rearrangement uses TRBV7-2 and TRBJ1-6; TRBD1 is a possible D gene (5 bases). Germline V gene data show CDR1 as SGHTA and CDR2 as FQGNSA. The CDR3 loop spans 12 amino acids. V gave up 4 bases and J gave up 16 bases, with 14 bases separating them. The CDR3 sequence is CASSSGPFRLHF. The DNA of the CDR3 is TGTGCCAGCAGCTCGGGACCGTTTCGGCTCCACTTT.

This chain joins TRBV2 and TRBJ2-2, with 10 bases fitting TRBD1. V was clipped by 6 bases and J by 4 bases; unmatched bases: 5. Germline V CDR1 and CDR2: SNHLY, FYNNEI. The length of the CDR3 is 15 residues. DNA for the CDR3: TGTGCCAGCAGGATTAGGACAGGGGGCACCGGGGAGCTGTTTTTT. Its protein is CASRIRTGGTGELFF.

This rearrangement joins TRBV2 to TRBJ1-5, with D possibly TRBD1 on 5 matching bases. Trimming pared 4 bases from V and 0 bases from J, leaving 10 bases between. From germline, CDR1 is SNHLY and CDR2 FYNNEI. The CDR3 loop spans 15 amino acids. The DNA for the CDR3 is TGTGCCAGCAGTGCCGGGGCCTTTAGCAATCAGCCCCAGCATTTT. It codes for CASSAGAFSNQPQHF. Combining the CDR3 with reference TRBV2 and TRBJ1-5 gives the whole variable domain EPEVTQTPSHQVTQMGQEVILRCVPISNHLYFYWYRQILGQKVEFLVSFYNNEISEKSEIFDDQFSVERPDGSNFTLKIRSTKLEDSAMYFCASSAGAFSNQPQHFGDGTRLSIL.

This chain links TRBV27 with TRBJ1-5, with no clear D. V lost 5 bases to trimming and J lost 5 bases, with 10 bases between them. CDR3 size: 13 residues. Germline V CDR1 and CDR2: MNHEY, SMNVEV (reference sequence). The CDR3: CASSPKKDQPQHF. The CDR3 bases are TGTGCCAGCAGTCCCAAAAAGGATCAGCCCCAGCATTTT.

The J gene is TRBJ1-2, the V gene TRBV9, with TRBD1 identical over 8 bases. From germline, CDR1 is SGDLS and CDR2 YYNGEE. The V gene end was trimmed by 3 bases and the J gene end by 4 bases; junction bases not matched to a gene: 11. The CDR3 is 16 residues long. This CDR3 is CASSAPLPGQAYGYTF. The CDR3 bases are TGTGCCAGCAGCGCTCCCCTCCCGGGACAGGCCTATGGCTACACCTTC. The full variable domain, in which reference TRBV9 and TRBJ1-2 provide the parts outside the CDR3, is DSGVTQTPKHLITATGQRVTLRCSPRSGDLSVYWYQQSLDQGLQFLIQYYNGEERAKGNILERFSAQQFPDLHSELNLSSLELGDSALYFCASSAPLPGQAYGYTFGSGTRLTVV.

This chain joins TRBV10-3 and TRBJ2-1, with a weak D call TRBD2 (6 bases). Deletions cut 3 bases from V and 6 bases from J, with 12 bases between. Germline CDR1 ENHRY, CDR2 SYGVKD. CDR3 length: 14 residues. DNA for the CDR3: TGTGCCATCAGTGATTCCCCAGCGGGCAATGAGCAGTTCTTC. Encoded protein: CAISDSPAGNEQFF.

The chain links TRBV27 to TRBJ2-2; weak D call: TRBD1 (5 bases). The CDR3 is 15 amino acids. V was trimmed by 3 bases and J by 0 bases, leaving 8 bases between them. Germline CDR1 is MNHEY and CDR2 is SMNVEV (reference sequence). This chain's CDR3 is CASSLWGANTGELFF. The DNA for the CDR3 is TGTGCCAGCAGTTTGTGGGGCGCGAACACCGGGGAGCTGTTTTTT.

This clone appeared once. V usage is TRBV11-1 and J usage is TRBJ2-1; 8 nucleotides agree with TRBD2. This CDR3 contains 16 residues. Germline CDR1 is SGHAT and CDR2 is FQDESV (reference sequence). J was trimmed by 2 bases and V by 1 base; bases with no gene match: 4. Here the CDR3 reads CASSLDTGGPYNEQFF. The CDR3 DNA is TGTGCCAGCAGCTTAGATACGGGAGGGCCCTACAATGAGCAGTTCTTC.

Details on this clone: One junction end does not reproduce the germline sequence, and a read error may be involved. Other DNA sequences within the sample encode an identical CDR3. The CDR3 here is CASSLGGYGYTF. In nucleotides, the CDR3 is TGCGCCAGCAGTTTGGGCGGATATGGCTACACCTTC. The chain recombines TRBV5-1 with TRBJ1-2; D remains unclear. Per the germline V gene, CDR1 is SGHRS and CDR2 is YFSETQ. The CDR3 length is 12 residues.

V is TRBV7-9 and J is TRBJ1-1, with 9 bases aligning to TRBD1. Germline CDR1 SEHNR, CDR2 FQNEAQ (reference sequence). CDR3 size: 15 residues. The V segment lost 4 bases and the J segment 2 bases; nucleotides outside the gene matches: 5. The CDR3 nucleotides read TGTGCCAGCAGCTCGTGGACAGGGGATAACACTGAAGCTTTCTTT. Its protein is CASSSWTGDNTEAFF.

As DNA, the CDR3 is TGTGCCAGCAGCCAATCCCTAGCGGGGAGGGATGAGCAGTTCTTC. Its protein product is CASSQSLAGRDEQFF. This chain joins TRBV16 and TRBJ2-1, with TRBD2 matching 9 bases. Trimming cost V 0 bases and J 8 bases; bases outside gene matches: 5. The CDR3 totals 15 residues. CDR1 and CDR2 from the germline V gene are KGHSY and FQNENV.

The chain couples TRBV3-1 (or the pseudogene TRBV3-2) to TRBJ2-7; 13 bases align to TRBD2. The germline gives CDR1 LGHDT, CDR2 YNNKEL (reference sequence). This CDR3 region has 17 residues. V lost 4 bases and J lost 0; bases outside the gene matches: 6. CDR3 amino acids: CASSRTSGSASSYEQYF. CDR3 DNA sequence: TGTGCCAGCAGCCGGACTAGCGGGAGCGCTAGCTCCTACGAGCAGTACTTC.

The V and J genes are TRBV12-3 or TRBV12-4 and TRBJ1-5; a weak D match, TRBD1 (5 bases). This CDR3 contains 11 residues. V lost 5 bases and J 9 bases, leaving 8 bases between the germline ends. CDR3 in DNA: TGTGCCAGCAGTCCCGGGGGGCCCCAGCATTTT. Residues: CASSPGGPQHF.

This rearrangement joins TRBV5-6 to TRBJ1-1; D call uncertain. The CDR3 length is 14 residues. V lost 1 base and J lost 3, with 10 bases in between. Germline CDR1 is SGHDT and CDR2 is YYEEEE. CDR3 sequence (DNA): TGTGCCAGCAGCTTGTGGACCCGTTACACTGAAGCTTTCTTT. This gives the protein CASSLWTRYTEAFF.

To note about this clone: The junction differs from germline at one of its ends, possibly a read error. CDR3 sequence reads: CASSQFPGLADAQYF. The CDR3 coding sequence is TGTGCCAGCAGCCAATTCCCTGGACTCGCAGATGCGCAGTATTTT. The chain combines TRBV4-2 with TRBJ2-3, with D perhaps matching TRBD2 (5 bases). The CDR3 covers 15 residues. Looked up from germline, CDR1 is LGHNA and CDR2 is YNFKEQ.

The CDR3 protein is CASSEAGFVGYEQYF. Written as DNA, the CDR3 is TGTGCCAGCAGTGAAGCAGGGTTTGTTGGGTACGAGCAGTACTTC. This rearrangement joins TRBV6-1 to TRBJ2-7; no reliable D call. The CDR3 length is 15 residues. Germline V CDR1 and CDR2: MNHNS, SASEGT. Trimming removed 0 bases from V and 4 bases from J, with 13 bases in between.

This chain links TRBV13 with TRBJ2-2; D not resolved. This CDR3 is built from 13 residues. Trimming removed 5 bases from V and 7 bases from J, with 11 bases in between. The germline gives CDR1 PRHDT, CDR2 FYEKMQ (reference sequence). The CDR3 is CASSKRRNGELFF. The CDR3 DNA is TGTGCCAGCAGCAAGAGACGAAACGGGGAGCTGTTTTTT.

The chain joins TRBV5-4 to TRBJ2-1; D is unclear. This CDR3 contains 13 residues. CDR1 SGHNT and CDR2 YYREEE come from the germline V gene (reference sequence). Trimming left V 3 bases short and J 2 bases short, with 6 bases between. In nucleotides, the CDR3 is TGTGCCAGCAGCTCTGGGACCTACAATGAGCAGTTCTTC. It is translated as CASSSGTYNEQFF.

The chain combines TRBV10-3 with TRBJ2-1; 10 bases line up with TRBD2. The CDR3 runs 16 residues. Germline V CDR1 and CDR2: ENHRY, SYGVKD. Unmatched junction bases numbered 17, after V lost 10 bases and J lost 8 bases. The CDR3 DNA is TGTGCCACCCGAGTCCTAGCGGGAGAGGGTGGCTATGAGCAGTTCTTC. It encodes CATRVLAGEGGYEQFF.

The V call is TRBV5-1, the J call TRBJ2-7; the D is unclear. V was cut by 4 bases and J by 2 bases, with 7 bases left in between. CDR1 and CDR2 from the germline V gene are SGHRS and YFSETQ. The CDR3 is 12 residues long. The CDR3 is CASSPLTYEQYF. The CDR3 coding sequence is TGCGCCAGCAGCCCCCTGACCTACGAGCAGTACTTC.

In its sample, this clone was seen once. The chain combines TRBV21-1 with TRBJ2-5; the DNA was not compared with TRBD2, the D call given in the table. TRBV21-1 constitutes a pseudogene. CDR3 length equals 14 residues. The CDR3 protein is CASEEGGFQETQYF. The CDR3 coding sequence is TGTGCCAGCGAGGAGGGAGGGTTCCAAGAGACCCAGTACTTC.

The chain joins TRBV5-5 to TRBJ2-7; tentative D call: TRBD1 (6 bases). The CDR3 totals 14 residues. Germline CDR1 SGHKS, CDR2 YYEKEE (reference sequence). Trimming pared 3 bases from V and 2 bases from J, leaving 12 bases between. CDR3 nucleotide sequence: TGTGCCAGCAGCTCCGGACAGCGGACCTACGAGCAGTACTTC. It encodes CASSSGQRTYEQYF.

The chain recombines TRBV5-1 with TRBJ1-2; 8 bases fit TRBD1. CDR3 length: 13 amino acids. Trimming removed 0 bases from V and 8 bases from J; junction bases left unmatched: 3. Germline V gene data show CDR1 as SGHRS and CDR2 as YFSETQ. The CDR3 coding sequence is TGCGCCAGCAGCTTGGGGACAGGGTTGGGCTACACCTTC. Residues: CASSLGTGLGYTF.

V and J are TRBV4-1 and TRBJ2-1; 13 bases line up with TRBD2. This CDR3 has 18 amino acids. The trim removed 4 bases at V and 0 bases at J, leaving 6 bases unmatched. The germline V gene has CDR1 MGHRA and CDR2 YSYEKL. CDR3 in DNA: TGCGCCAGCAGCCCGACTAGCGGGAGGACGAGCTCCTACAATGAGCAGTTCTTC. It codes for CASSPTSGRTSSYNEQFF.

This sequence joins TRBV9 and TRBJ2-6; the D call may be TRBD1 or TRBD2 (5 bases each). Germline V lookup: CDR1 SGDLS, CDR2 YYNGEE. V gave up 3 bases and J gave up 3 bases, with 22 bases separating them. CDR3 length equals 19 residues. The DNA of the CDR3 is TGTGCCAGCAGCGAACGTCCTCAGCTGGGGCGGGTTGGGGCCAACGTCCTGACTTTC. The encoded protein is CASSERPQLGRVGANVLTF.

This clone was detected only once. The chain couples TRBV5-1 to TRBJ2-7; D is possibly TRBD2 (6 bases). The CDR3 covers 14 residues. The germline V and J ends were trimmed by 5 bases and 1 base, with 13 bases remaining between them. Germline CDR1 is SGHRS and CDR2 is YFSETQ. CDR3 sequence reads: CASRAPSDSYEQYF. CDR3 in DNA: TGCGCCAGCAGGGCTCCTAGCGATTCCTACGAGCAGTACTTC.

The V call is TRBV5-6, the J call TRBJ2-7; D gene ambiguous. V was pared by 0 bases and J by 3 bases, with 7 bases between. This CDR3 region has 13 residues. Germline-derived CDR1 and CDR2 are SGHDT and YYEEEE. CDR3 loop: CASSLGMGYEQYF. The DNA for the CDR3 is TGTGCCAGCAGCTTGGGAATGGGCTACGAGCAGTACTTC.